This T cell receptor beta chain appears in the sequencing data of a study of CD8+CD57+ T cells in acquired aplastic anemia. About this clonotype: An end of the junction does not agree with germline; a read error may underlie this.

TCR beta VDJ and CDR3 were profiled, and genomic DNA was the template. TCRdb reprocessed the reads via MiXCR and lists one record per CDR3 protein. This sample has 310,000 or so distinct CDR3 sequences; approximately 60% occur once, and the top ten carry roughly 1.2%. All patients picked for sequencing had shown, by flow cytometry, an expansion of CD8+CD57+ cells. Germline CDR1 reads DFQATT; CDR2 reads SNEGSKA (reference sequence). CDR3 length equals 8 residues. Material: sorted CD4+, CD8+, or CD8+CD57+ T cells (not recorded which) from PBMCs. The receptor comes from a human donor with aplastic anemia. This sequence joins TRBV20-1 and TRBJ1-4; D unclear. The CDR3 loop is CSAHSPAF. In DNA form, the CDR3 reads TGCAGTGCTCATAGCCCGGCTTTT.